The clone carrying this TCR beta chain was detected only a few times. The method was immunoSEQ multiplex PCR; TCRdb's version includes in-frame clones alone and lacks a portion of them. The sample carries about 130,000 clones, approximately 90% recorded once. This specimen comes from a study of T cell responses to AZD1222 COVID-19 vaccine. The sequence derives from an adult in good health. The input for sequencing was peripheral blood, taken on day 0 of AZD1222 vaccination.

CDR3 bases: TGTGCCAGTAGTACGTCTCCCGGACAGCCGAGTTATGGCTACACCTTC. Its translation is CASSTSPGQPSYGYTF. The chain carries TRBV19 and TRBJ1-2; possibly TRBD1 for D (6 bases). V was clipped by 4 bases and J by 5 bases, with 20 bases between them. The CDR3 spans 16 residues. CDR1 and CDR2 from the germline V gene are LNHDA and SQIVND (reference sequence).